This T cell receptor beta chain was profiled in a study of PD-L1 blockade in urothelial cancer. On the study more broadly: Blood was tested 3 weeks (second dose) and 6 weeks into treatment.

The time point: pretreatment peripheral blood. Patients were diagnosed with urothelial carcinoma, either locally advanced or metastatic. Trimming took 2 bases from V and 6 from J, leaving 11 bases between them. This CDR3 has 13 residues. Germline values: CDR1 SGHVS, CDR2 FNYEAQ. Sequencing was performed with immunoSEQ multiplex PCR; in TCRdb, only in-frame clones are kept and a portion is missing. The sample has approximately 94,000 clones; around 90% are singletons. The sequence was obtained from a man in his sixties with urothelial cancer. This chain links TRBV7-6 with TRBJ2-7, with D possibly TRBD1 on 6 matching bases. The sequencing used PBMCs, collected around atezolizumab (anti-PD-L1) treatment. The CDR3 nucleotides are TGTGCCAGCAGCTTACAGGGGTGGGCCGAGCAGTACTTC. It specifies CASSLQGWAEQYF.